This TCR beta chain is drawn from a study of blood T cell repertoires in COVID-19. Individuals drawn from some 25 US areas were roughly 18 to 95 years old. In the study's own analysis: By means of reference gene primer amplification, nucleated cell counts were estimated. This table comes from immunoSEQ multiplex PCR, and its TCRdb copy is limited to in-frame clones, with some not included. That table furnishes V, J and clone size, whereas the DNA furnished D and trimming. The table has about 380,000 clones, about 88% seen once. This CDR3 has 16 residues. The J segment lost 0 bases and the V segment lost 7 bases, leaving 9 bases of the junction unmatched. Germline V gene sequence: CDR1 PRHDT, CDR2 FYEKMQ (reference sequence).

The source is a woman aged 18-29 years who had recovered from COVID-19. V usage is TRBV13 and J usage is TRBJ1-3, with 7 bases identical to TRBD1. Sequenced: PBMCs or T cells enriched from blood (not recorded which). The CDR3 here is CASTFQTGDSGNTIYF. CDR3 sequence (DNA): TGTGCCAGCACGTTCCAAACAGGGGACTCTGGAAACACCATATATTTT.